This entry lists 6 T cell receptor beta chains sequenced from one sample in a study of human T cells and chemical hapten exposure. The time point was: patch test 3, about 24 weeks after DPC sensitization. The treatment denotes: therapeutic diphenylcyclopropenone sensitization with weekly scalp DPC. TCRdb redid the calling of the RACE reads with MiXCR, one entry per CDR3 protein. Found here are about 190,000 distinct CDR3 sequences, under 30% of them singletons; the top ten hold under 2.5%. The source was whole blood, collected in connection with sensitization to the hapten diphenylcyclopropenone (DPC). The receptor set was obtained from a woman between 40 and 50 years old with alopecia areata. Some clones in this sample may be carry-over from other donors' samples.

This clonotype was counted a single time. The chain joins TRBV24-1 to TRBJ2-1; a weak D match, TRBD2 (6 bases). V dropped 5 bases and J dropped 0 bases, with 13 bases sitting between them. This CDR3 is built from 16 residues. Germline V gene data show CDR1 as KGHDR and CDR2 as SFDVKD. The CDR3 coding sequence is TGTGCCACCAGTGGACCTAGCGACGTCTCCTACAATGAGCAGTTCTTC. Encoded protein: CATSGPSDVSYNEQFF.

This clonotype was counted between two and nine times. The CDR3 nucleotides read TGTGCCAGCAGTGAACGTAACGCTTACTACGAGCAGTACTTC. Translating it yields CASSERNAYYEQYF. The chain employs TRBV25-1 and TRBJ2-7; D unclear. Germline CDR1 is MGHDK and CDR2 is SYGVNS. V gave up 2 bases and J gave up 3 bases, with 11 bases separating them. The length of the CDR3 is 14 residues.

The chain employs TRBV28 and TRBJ2-1, with D unclear. Trimming pared 1 base from V and 6 bases from J, leaving 4 bases between. CDR3 length: 12 amino acids. The germline V gene has CDR1 MDHEN and CDR2 SYDVKM. The CDR3 reads CASSLFFNEQFF. In DNA, the CDR3 is TGTGCCAGCAGTTTATTCTTCAATGAGCAGTTCTTC. The variable domain in full, completed from reference TRBV28 and TRBJ2-1, reads DVKVTQSSRYLVKRTGEKVFLECVQDMDHENMFWYRQDPGLGLRLIYFSYDVKMKEKGDIPEGYSVSREKKERFSLILESASTNQTSMYLCASSLFFNEQFFGPGTRLTVL.

This sequence joins TRBV5-1 and TRBJ2-7; possible D gene TRBD1, 6 bases. The CDR3 loop spans 15 amino acids. From germline, CDR1 is SGHRS and CDR2 YFSETQ. Trimming took off 2 bases at V and 8 bases at J, with 20 bases between the two ends. CDR3: CASSFVGHPYGKQYF. The CDR3 coding sequence is TGCGCCAGCAGCTTTGTGGGACATCCGTATGGCAAGCAGTACTTC.

The CDR3 sequence: CSVESGNRFF. CDR3 bases: TGCAGCGTTGAAAGCGGAAACCGTTTCTTT. The V and J genes are TRBV29-1 and TRBJ1-1; D is ambiguous. Trimming left V 2 bases short and J 13 bases short, with 11 bases between. CDR1 and CDR2 from the germline V gene are SQVTM and ANQGSEA. This CDR3 is built from 10 residues.

This clonotype was found many times. The chain uses TRBV5-4 and TRBJ2-1, with 9 bases aligning to TRBD2. The junction had 7 bases not matched to a gene; V was cut back by 0 bases and J by 6 bases. The CDR3 contains 16 residues. Germline V gene lookup returns CDR1 SGHNT and CDR2 YYREEE (reference sequence). The CDR3 DNA reads TGTGCCAGCAGCTTGGCCGGCGGGAGGGCCGGCAATGAGCAGTTCTTC. This sequence encodes CASSLAGGRAGNEQFF.